This T cell receptor beta chain emerged from a study of blood T cell repertoires in COVID-19. Profiled with immunoSEQ multiplex PCR; TCRdb holds only in-frame clones, not every one. The sample has around 250,000 clones, over 75% seen once. CDR1 is LGHNT and CDR2 is FRNRAP in the germline V gene. The CDR3 runs 15 residues. After removal of 4 bases from V and 6 bases from J, the junction contained 8 bases not matched to a gene. Sequencing input: peripheral blood. This TCR derives from a man aged 50 to 59 with active or convalescent COVID-19. The chain uses TRBV12-5 and TRBJ1-3; 8 bases match TRBD1. The DNA for the CDR3 is TGTGCTAGTGGTTCTTTGCAGGGGGCAATAAACACCATATATTTT. It specifies CASGSLQGAINTIYF.